This is a list of T cell receptor beta chains from one sample in a study of blood T cell repertoires in COVID-19. Assay used: immunoSEQ multiplex PCR; TCRdb lists only in-frame clones, some missing. The sample consists of 120,000 or so clones, roughly 76% of them appearing once. The specimen sequenced was peripheral blood. These receptors originate from a woman in her sixties with acute or convalescent COVID-19. Each CDR3 is given with its conserved first and last residue. A D gene is named only where the DNA matches it firmly. Clone size is given for some rows only: seen once, a few or many times, or a class if the clone is expanded.

size,V,D,J,CDR3,DNA
.,TRBV5-6,TRBD1,TRBJ1-1,CASSRQGAGTEAFF,TGTGCCAGCAGCCGACAGGGGGCCGGGACTGAAGCTTTCTTT
.,TRBV7-2,.,TRBJ1-1,CASSLLPSGKNTEAFF,TGTGCCAGCAGCTTACTCCCCAGCGGGAAAAACACTGAAGCTTTCTTT
.,TRBV28,.,TRBJ2-5,CASSQRRTQYF,TGTGCCAGCAGTCAACGGAGGACCCAGTACTTC
.,TRBV5-8,TRBD1,TRBJ1-2,CASRPGTGWLAGYTF,TGTGCCAGCAGACCCGGGACAGGGTGGCTGGCTGGCTACACCTTC
few,TRBV6-2/TRBV6-3,.,TRBJ1-6,CASSSLNSPLHF,TGTGCCAGCAGCTCCCTTAATTCACCCCTCCACTTT
.,TRBV6-5,.,TRBJ2-7,CASSSPTDIHEQYF,TGTGCCAGCAGTTCCCCCACTGATATACACGAGCAGTACTTC
.,TRBV18,TRBD1,TRBJ1-1,CASSPGQGITEAFF,TGTGCCAGCTCCCCCGGACAGGGGATCACTGAAGCTTTCTTT
.,TRBV7-2,.,TRBJ1-2,CASSLGWQGYGYTF,TGTGCCAGCAGCTTAGGATGGCAGGGGTATGGCTACACCTTC
.,TRBV27,TRBD1,TRBJ1-6,CASSLSGQGVNSPLHF,TGTGCCAGCAGTTTGTCTGGACAGGGGGTGAATTCACCCCTCCACTTT
.,TRBV6-6,.,TRBJ2-1,CASRPQGNEQFF,TGTGCCAGCAGGCCGCAGGGCAATGAGCAGTTCTTC
.,TRBV7-9,.,TRBJ2-1,CASNHWTDYNEQFF,TGTGCCAGTAATCATTGGACAGACTACAATGAGCAGTTCTTC
.,TRBV24-1,TRBD1,TRBJ2-3,CATSDPLGQGTDTQYF,TGTGCCACCAGTGATCCGCTGGGACAGGGAACAGATACGCAGTATTTT
.,TRBV29-1,TRBD1,TRBJ1-1,CSVDPPTQGASEAFF,TGCAGCGTTGACCCTCCTACCCAGGGGGCATCTGAAGCTTTCTTT
.,TRBV19,.,TRBJ1-2,CASSPPFPSGYTF,TGTGCCAGTAGTCCCCCGTTCCCGTCTGGCTACACCTTC
.,TRBV5-1,.,TRBJ1-1,CASSQGDRRNTEAFF,TGCGCCAGCAGCCAAGGCGACAGGCGTAACACTGAAGCTTTCTTT
.,TRBV11-3,.,TRBJ2-7,CASSLDGTREQYF,TGTGCCAGCAGCTTAGACGGGACACGAGAGCAGTACTTC
.,TRBV29-1,.,TRBJ2-2,CSGLGSDTGELFF,TGCAGCGGCTTAGGGAGCGACACCGGGGAGCTGTTTTTT
.,TRBV28,TRBD1,TRBJ1-2,CASRRQGAGDGYTF,TGTGCCAGCAGGCGACAGGGGGCGGGGGATGGCTACACCTTC
.,TRBV30,TRBD2,TRBJ2-1,CAWSRMGLAGGYEQFF,TGTGCCTGGAGCCGCATGGGACTAGCGGGGGGGTATGAGCAGTTCTTC
.,TRBV7-9,.,TRBJ2-7,CASSPGLEQYF,TGTGCCAGCAGCCCGGGACTCGAGCAGTACTTC
.,TRBV19,.,TRBJ2-1,CASSIGGHTPVQFF,TGTGCCAGTAGTATAGGGGGGCATACCCCGGTGCAGTTCTTC
few,TRBV30,.,TRBJ1-1,CAWRRQENTEAFF,TGTGCCTGGAGACGACAGGAGAACACTGAAGCTTTCTTT
.,TRBV3-1/TRBV3-2,TRBD1,TRBJ1-5,CASSQAGATGNQPQHF,TGTGCCAGCAGCCAAGCGGGGGCGACAGGGAATCAGCCCCAGCATTTT
.,TRBV6-5,.,TRBJ1-1,CASSYRPDRNTEAFF,TGTGCCAGCAGTTACCGACCGGACAGGAACACTGAAGCTTTCTTT
.,TRBV4-3,.,TRBJ1-1,CASSQDVQGAEAFF,TGCGCCAGCAGCCAAGATGTTCAGGGCGCTGAAGCTTTCTTT
.,TRBV3-1/TRBV3-2,TRBD1,TRBJ1-1,CASSQDRDGGGAFF,TGTGCCAGCAGCCAGGACAGGGATGGTGGAGGAGCTTTCTTT
.,TRBV5-1,TRBD1,TRBJ1-4,CASSGRTGLEKLFF,TGCGCCAGCAGCGGGCGGACAGGGTTGGAAAAACTGTTTTTT
.,TRBV6-5,TRBD1,TRBJ2-1,CASTLDRGPYNEQFF,TGTGCCAGCACCCTGGACAGGGGTCCCTACAATGAGCAGTTCTTC
.,TRBV27,.,TRBJ1-6,CASSPIIDSLLPLHF,TGTGCCAGCAGTCCTATCATCGACAGCCTTCTACCCCTCCACTTT
.,TRBV12-3/TRBV12-4,.,TRBJ2-2,CASSPHRAGELFF,TGTGCCAGCAGTCCGCACAGGGCCGGGGAGCTGTTTTTT
.,TRBV19,.,TRBJ1-1,CASSQEGGGTEAFF,TGTGCCAGTAGCCAAGAGGGGGGAGGGACTGAAGCTTTCTTT